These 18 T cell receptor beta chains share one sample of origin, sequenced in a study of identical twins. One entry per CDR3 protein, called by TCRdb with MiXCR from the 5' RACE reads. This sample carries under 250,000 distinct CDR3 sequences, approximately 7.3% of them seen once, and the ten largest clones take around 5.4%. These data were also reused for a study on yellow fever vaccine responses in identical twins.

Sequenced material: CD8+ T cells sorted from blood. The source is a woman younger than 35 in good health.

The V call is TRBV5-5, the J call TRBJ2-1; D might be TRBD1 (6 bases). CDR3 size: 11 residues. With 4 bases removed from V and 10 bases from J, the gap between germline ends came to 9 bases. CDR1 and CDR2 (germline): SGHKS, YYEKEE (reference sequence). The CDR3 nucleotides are TGTGCCAGCAGCCGACAGGCGGAGCAGTTCTTC. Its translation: CASSRQAEQFF.

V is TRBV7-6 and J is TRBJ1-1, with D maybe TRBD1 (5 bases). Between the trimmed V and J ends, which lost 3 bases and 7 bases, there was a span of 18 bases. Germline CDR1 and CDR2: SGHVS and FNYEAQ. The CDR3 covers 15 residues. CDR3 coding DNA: TGTGCCAGCAGCTTTAGCGGGGGACGGGTTCTTGAAGCTTTCTTT. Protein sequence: CASSFSGGRVLEAFF.

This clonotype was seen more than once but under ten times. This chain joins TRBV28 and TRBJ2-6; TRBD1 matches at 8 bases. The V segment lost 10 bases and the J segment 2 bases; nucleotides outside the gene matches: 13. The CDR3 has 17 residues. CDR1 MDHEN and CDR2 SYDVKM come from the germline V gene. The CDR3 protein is CATDKDRESAGANVLTF. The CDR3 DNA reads TGTGCCACCGATAAGGACAGGGAATCAGCTGGGGCCAACGTCCTGACTTTC.

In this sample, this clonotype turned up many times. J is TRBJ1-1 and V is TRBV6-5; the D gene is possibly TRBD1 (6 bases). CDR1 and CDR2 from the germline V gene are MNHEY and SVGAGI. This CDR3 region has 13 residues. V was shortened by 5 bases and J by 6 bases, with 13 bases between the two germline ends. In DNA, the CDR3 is TGTGCCAGCAGTCTACAGGGTAGCGCTGAAGCTTTCTTT. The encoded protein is CASSLQGSAEAFF.

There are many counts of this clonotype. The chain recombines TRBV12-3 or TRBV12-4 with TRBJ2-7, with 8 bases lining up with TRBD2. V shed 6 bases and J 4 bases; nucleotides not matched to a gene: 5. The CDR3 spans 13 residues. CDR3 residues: CASSPGLAYEQYF. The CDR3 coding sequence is TGTGCCAGCAGCCCAGGACTAGCTTACGAGCAGTACTTC.

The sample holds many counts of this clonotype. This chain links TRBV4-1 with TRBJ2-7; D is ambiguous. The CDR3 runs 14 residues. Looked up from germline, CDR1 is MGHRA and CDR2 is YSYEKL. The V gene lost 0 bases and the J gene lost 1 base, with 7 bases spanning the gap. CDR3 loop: CASSQEGMSYEQYF. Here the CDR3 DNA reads TGCGCCAGCAGCCAAGAGGGCATGTCCTACGAGCAGTACTTC.

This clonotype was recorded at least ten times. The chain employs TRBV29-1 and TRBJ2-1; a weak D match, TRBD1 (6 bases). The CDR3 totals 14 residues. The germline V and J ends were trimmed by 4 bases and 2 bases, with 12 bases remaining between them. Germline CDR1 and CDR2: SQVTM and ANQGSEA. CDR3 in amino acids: CSVAGQDTYNEQFF. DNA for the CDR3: TGCAGCGTTGCGGGACAAGATACCTACAATGAGCAGTTCTTC.

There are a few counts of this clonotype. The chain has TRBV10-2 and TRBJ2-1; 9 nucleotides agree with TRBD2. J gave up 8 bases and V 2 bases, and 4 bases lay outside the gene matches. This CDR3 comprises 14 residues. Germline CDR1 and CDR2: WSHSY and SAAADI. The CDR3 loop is CASSEAGGRDEQFF. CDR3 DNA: TGCGCCAGCAGTGAGGCGGGAGGGCGCGATGAGCAGTTCTTC.

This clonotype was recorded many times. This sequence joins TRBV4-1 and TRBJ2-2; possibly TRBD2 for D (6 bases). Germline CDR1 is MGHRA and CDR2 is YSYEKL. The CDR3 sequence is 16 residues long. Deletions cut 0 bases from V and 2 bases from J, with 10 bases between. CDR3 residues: CASSQDWGVNTGELFF. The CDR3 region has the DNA TGCGCCAGCAGCCAAGATTGGGGGGTAAACACCGGGGAGCTGTTTTTT.

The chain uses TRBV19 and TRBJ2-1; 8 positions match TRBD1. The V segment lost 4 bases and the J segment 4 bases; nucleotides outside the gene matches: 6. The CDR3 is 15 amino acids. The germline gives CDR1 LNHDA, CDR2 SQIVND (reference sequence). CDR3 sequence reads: CASSRGQGYYNEQFF. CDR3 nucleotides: TGTGCCAGTAGTAGAGGACAGGGCTATTACAATGAGCAGTTCTTC. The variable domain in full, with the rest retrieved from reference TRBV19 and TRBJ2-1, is DGGITQSPKYLFRKEGQNVTLSCEQNLNHDAMYWYRQDPGQGLRLIYYSQIVNDFQKGDIAEGYSVSREKKESFPLTVTSAQKNPTAFYLCASSRGQGYYNEQFFGPGTRLTVL.

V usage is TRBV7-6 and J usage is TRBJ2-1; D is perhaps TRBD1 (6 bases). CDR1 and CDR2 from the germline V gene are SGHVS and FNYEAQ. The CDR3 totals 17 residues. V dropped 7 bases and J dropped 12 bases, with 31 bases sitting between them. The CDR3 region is CASTPPVGADGDMGQFF. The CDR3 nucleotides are TGTGCCAGCACCCCCCCGGTAGGGGCAGACGGGGACATGGGGCAGTTCTTC.

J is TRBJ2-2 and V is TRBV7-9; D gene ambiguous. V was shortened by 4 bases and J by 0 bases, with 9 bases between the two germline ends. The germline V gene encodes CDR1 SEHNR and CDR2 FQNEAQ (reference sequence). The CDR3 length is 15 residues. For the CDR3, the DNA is TGTGCCAGCAGCTCCGGGCCTACGAACACCGGGGAGCTGTTTTTT. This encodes CASSSGPTNTGELFF.

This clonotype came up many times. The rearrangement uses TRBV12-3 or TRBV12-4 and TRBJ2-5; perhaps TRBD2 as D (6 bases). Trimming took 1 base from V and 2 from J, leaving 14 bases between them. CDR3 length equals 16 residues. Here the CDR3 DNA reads TGTGCCAGCAGTTTAGGGGGTTTAGCGGAACAAGAGACCCAGTACTTC. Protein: CASSLGGLAEQETQYF.

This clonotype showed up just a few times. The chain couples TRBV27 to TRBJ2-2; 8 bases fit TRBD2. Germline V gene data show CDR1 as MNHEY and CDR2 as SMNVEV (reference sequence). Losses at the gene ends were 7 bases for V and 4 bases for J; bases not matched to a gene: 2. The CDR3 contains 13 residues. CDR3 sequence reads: CASTSGLTGELFF. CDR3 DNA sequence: TGTGCCAGCACTAGCGGGCTCACCGGGGAGCTGTTTTTT.

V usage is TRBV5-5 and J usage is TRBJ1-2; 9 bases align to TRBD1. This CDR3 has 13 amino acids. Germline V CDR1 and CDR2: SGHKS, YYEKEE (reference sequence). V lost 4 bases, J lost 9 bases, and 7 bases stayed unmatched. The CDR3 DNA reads TGTGCCAGCAGCCCCCGGACAGGGGACCGCTACACCTTC. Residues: CASSPRTGDRYTF.

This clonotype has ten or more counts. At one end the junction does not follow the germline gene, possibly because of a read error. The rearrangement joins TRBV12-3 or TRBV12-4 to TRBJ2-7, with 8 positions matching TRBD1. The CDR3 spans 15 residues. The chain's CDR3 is CATSPRGLPIDEQYF. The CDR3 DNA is TGTGCCACCAGTCCCAGGGGGCTGCCAATCGACGAGCAGTACTTC.

The CDR3 region is CSPESGGEAFF. For the CDR3, the DNA is TGCAGCCCCGAATCAGGGGGGGAAGCTTTCTTT. The J gene is TRBJ1-1, the V gene TRBV29-1; TRBD1 matches 7 bases. Germline V CDR1 and CDR2: SQVTM, ANQGSEA. CDR3 length: 11 residues. V lost 8 bases and J lost 8; bases outside the gene matches: 8.

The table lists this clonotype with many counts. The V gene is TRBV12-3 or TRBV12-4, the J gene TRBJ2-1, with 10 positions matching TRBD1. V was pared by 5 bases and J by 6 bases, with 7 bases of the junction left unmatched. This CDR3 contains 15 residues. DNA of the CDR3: TGTGCCAGCAGTCCCGACAGGGGGCTAGGCAATGAGCAGTTCTTC. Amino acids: CASSPDRGLGNEQFF.